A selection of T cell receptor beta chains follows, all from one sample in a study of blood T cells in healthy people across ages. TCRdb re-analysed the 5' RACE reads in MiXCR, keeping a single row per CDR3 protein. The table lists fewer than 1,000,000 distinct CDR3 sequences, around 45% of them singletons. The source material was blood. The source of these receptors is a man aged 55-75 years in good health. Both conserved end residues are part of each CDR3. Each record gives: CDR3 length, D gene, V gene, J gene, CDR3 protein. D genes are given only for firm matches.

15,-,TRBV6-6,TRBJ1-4,CASSDQGTLNEKLFF
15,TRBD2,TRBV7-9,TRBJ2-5,CASSSGLGMKETQYF
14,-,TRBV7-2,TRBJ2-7,CASSLLFGGYEQYF
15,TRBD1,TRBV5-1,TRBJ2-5,CTGSPGQGTFETQYF
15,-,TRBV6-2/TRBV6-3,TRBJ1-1,CASSYSSVGNTEAFF
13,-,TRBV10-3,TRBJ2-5,CAITGGLAETQYF
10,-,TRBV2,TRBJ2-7,CASRYYEQYF
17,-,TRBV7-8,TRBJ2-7,CASSLPLVGGNAYEQYF
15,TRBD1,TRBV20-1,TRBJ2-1,CSARDNRGAYNEQFF
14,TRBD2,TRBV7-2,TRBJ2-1,CASSSFPGRDEQFF
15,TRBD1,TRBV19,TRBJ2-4,CASSPWTGDVYIQYF
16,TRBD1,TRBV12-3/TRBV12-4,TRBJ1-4,CASSLGGGTVNEKLFF
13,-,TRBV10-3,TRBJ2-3,CAISATGANTQYF
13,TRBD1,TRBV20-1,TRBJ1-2,CSVYPGGPYGYTF